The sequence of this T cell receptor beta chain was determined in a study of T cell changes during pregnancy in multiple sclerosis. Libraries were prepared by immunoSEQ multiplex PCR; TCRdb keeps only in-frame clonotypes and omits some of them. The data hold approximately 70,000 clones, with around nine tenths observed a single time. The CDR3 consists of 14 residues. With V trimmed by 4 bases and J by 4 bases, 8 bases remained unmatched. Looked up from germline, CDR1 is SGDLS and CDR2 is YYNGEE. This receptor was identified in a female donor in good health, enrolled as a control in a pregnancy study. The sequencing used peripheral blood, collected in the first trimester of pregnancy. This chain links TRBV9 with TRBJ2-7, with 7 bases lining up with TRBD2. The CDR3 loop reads CASSPSGLPYEQYF. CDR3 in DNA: TGTGCCAGCAGCCCTAGCGGATTACCTTACGAGCAGTACTTC.